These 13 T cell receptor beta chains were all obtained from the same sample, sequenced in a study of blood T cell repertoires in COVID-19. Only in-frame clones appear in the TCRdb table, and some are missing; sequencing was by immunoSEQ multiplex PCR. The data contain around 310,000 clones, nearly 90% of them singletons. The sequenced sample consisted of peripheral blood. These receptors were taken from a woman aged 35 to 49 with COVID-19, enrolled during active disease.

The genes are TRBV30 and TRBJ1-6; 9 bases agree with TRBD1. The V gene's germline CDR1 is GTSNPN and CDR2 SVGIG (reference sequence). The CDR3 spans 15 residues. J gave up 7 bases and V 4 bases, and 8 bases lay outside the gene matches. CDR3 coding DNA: TGTGCCTGGATCAGCAGGACAGGGGTAAATTCACCCCTCCACTTT. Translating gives CAWISRTGVNSPLHF.

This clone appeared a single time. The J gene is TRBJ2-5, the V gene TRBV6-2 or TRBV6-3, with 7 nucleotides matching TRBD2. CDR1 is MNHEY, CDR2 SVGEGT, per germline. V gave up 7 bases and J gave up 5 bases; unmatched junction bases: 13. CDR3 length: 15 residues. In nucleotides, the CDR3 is TGTGCCAGCACCCCGGGAGCGGGGAGCTGGGAGACCCAGTACTTC. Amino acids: CASTPGAGSWETQYF.

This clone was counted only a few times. DNA for the CDR3: TGTGCCAGCAGTCGGGACAGTGCTGGAGGGGGCTACACCTTC. Translation gives CASSRDSAGGGYTF. The genes are TRBV6-2 or TRBV6-3 and TRBJ1-2; 7 bases map to TRBD1. Per the germline V gene, CDR1 is MNHEY and CDR2 is SVGEGT. This CDR3 has 14 residues. V shed 5 bases and J 8 bases; nucleotides not matched to a gene: 11.

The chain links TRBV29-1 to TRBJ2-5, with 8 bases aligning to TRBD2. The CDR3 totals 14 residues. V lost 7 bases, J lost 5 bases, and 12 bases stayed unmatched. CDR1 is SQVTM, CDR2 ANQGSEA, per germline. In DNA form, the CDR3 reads TGCAGCGCTTGGCCAGCGGGAGTCTTGGAGACCCAGTACTTC. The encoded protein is CSAWPAGVLETQYF.

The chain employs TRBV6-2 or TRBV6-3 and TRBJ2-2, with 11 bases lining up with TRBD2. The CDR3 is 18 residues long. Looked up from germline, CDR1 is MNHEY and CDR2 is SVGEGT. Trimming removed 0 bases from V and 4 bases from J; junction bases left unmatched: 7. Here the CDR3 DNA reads TGTGCCAGCAGTTACTCGAGGCTAGCGGGAGGAGGCACCGGGGAGCTGTTTTTT. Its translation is CASSYSRLAGGGTGELFF.

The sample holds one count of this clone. CDR3 coding DNA: TGTGCCAGCAGCTTGAGGGCTAGCGGGCTAAACGTATACAATGAGCAGTTCTTC. This encodes CASSLRASGLNVYNEQFF. This rearrangement joins TRBV5-6 to TRBJ2-1; TRBD2 aligns across 8 bases. This CDR3 has 18 amino acids. V lost 1 base, J lost 4 bases, and 13 bases stayed unmatched. CDR1 and CDR2 from the germline V gene are SGHDT and YYEEEE.

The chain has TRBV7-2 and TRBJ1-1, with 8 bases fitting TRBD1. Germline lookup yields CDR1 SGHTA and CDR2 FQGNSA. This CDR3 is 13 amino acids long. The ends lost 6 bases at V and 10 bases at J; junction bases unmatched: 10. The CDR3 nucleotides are TGTGCCAGCAGTCGGACAGGGAAGGCACGAGCTTTCTTT. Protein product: CASSRTGKARAFF.

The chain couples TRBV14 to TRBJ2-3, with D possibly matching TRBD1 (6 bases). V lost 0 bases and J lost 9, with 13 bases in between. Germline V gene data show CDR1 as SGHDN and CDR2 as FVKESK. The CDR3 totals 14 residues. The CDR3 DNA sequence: TGTGCCAGCAGCCAAGATATAAGGGGGAGCACGCAGTATTTT. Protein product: CASSQDIRGSTQYF.

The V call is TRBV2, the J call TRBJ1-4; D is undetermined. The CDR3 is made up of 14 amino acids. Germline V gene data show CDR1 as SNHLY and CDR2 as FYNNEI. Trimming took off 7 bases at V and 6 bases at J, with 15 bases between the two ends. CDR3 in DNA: TGTGCCAGCACCTCAACGGGGTCGGATGAAAAACTGTTTTTT. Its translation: CASTSTGSDEKLFF.

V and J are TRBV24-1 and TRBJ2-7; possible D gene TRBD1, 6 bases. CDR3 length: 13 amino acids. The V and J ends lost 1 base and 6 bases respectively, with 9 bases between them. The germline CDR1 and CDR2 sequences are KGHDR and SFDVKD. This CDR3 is CATSDLDRSEQYF. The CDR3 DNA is TGTGCCACCAGTGATTTAGACAGGAGCGAGCAGTACTTC.

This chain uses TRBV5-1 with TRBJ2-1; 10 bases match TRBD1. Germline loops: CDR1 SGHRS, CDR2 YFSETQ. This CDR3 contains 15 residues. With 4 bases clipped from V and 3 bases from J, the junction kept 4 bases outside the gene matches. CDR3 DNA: TGCGCCAGCAGCAGCGGACAGGGGGGCTACAATGAGCAGTTCTTC. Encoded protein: CASSSGQGGYNEQFF. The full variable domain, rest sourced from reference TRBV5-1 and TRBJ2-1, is KAGVTQTPRYLIKTRGQQVTLSCSPISGHRSVSWYQQTPGQGLQFLFEYFSETQRNKGNFPGRFSGRQFSNSRSEMNVSTLELGDSALYLCASSSGQGGYNEQFFGPGTRLTVL.

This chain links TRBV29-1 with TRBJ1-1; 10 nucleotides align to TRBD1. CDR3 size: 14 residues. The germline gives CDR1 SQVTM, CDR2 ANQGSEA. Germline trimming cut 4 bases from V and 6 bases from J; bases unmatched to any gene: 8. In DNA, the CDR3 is TGCAGCGTTGTCGAAGGGGACAGGGGAGCTGAAGCTTTCTTT. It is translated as CSVVEGDRGAEAFF. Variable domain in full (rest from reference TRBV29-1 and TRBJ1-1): SAVISQKPSRDICQRGTSLTIQCQVDSQVTMMFWYRQQPGQSLTLIATANQGSEATYESGFVIDKFPISRPNLTFSTLTVSNMSPEDSSIYLCSVVEGDRGAEAFFGQGTRLTVV.

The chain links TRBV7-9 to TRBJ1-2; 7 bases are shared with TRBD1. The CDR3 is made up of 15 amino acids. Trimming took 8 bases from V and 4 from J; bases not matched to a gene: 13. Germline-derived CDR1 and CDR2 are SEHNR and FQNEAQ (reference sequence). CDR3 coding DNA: TGTGCCAGCGGAATAACAGGGGAATCAGGCTATGGCTACACCTTC. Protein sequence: CASGITGESGYGYTF.